These 13 T cell receptor beta chains came from one sample sequenced in a study of siplizumab effects on memory and regulatory T cells. Assay: immunoSEQ multiplex PCR; the TCRdb copy retains only in-frame clones and omits some. The table has 95,000 to 100,000 clones, 80% to 95% seen once. Material for sequencing was non-Treg CD4+ T cells sorted from blood. The receptors originated from a human donor in good health.

V usage is TRBV29-1 and J usage is TRBJ2-1; D is undetermined. CDR1 SQVTM and CDR2 ANQGSEA come from the germline V gene. There are 14 residues in the CDR3. V was trimmed by 6 bases and J by 2 bases, leaving 14 bases between them. CDR3 nucleotides: TGCAGCGTCGTGAAGGACGGTACCTACAATGAGCAGTTCTTC. Translation: CSVVKDGTYNEQFF.

This rearrangement joins TRBV30 to TRBJ2-2; perhaps D is TRBD1 or TRBD2 (5 bases each). Trimming cost V 5 bases and J 6 bases, with 19 bases left between them. The CDR3 extends over 15 amino acids. Per germline, CDR1 GTSNPN and CDR2 SVGIG (reference sequence). This chain's CDR3 is CAWSLGRVWAGELFF. The CDR3 DNA sequence: TGTGCCTGGTCCTTGGGGCGGGTTTGGGCCGGGGAGCTGTTTTTT.

The gene calls are TRBV6-6 and TRBJ2-4; D not certain. The germline V and J ends were trimmed by 5 bases and 8 bases, with 10 bases remaining between them. This CDR3 is built from 12 residues. CDR1 MNHNY and CDR2 SVGAGI come from the germline V gene (reference sequence). In nucleotides, the CDR3 is TGTGCCAGCAGTCGACTCAGAGACATTCAGTACTTC. Protein: CASSRLRDIQYF.

The chain has TRBV5-6 and TRBJ2-1; D gene ambiguous. Germline CDR1 SGHDT, CDR2 YYEEEE. The length of the CDR3 is 15 residues. V was pared by 4 bases and J by 5 bases, with 16 bases between. DNA for the CDR3: TGTGCCAGCAGCCCCGGGCCTTACCCGAACAATGAGCAGTTCTTC. Amino acid sequence: CASSPGPYPNNEQFF.

The chain carries TRBV5-1 and TRBJ2-7; no clear D gene. Germline values: CDR1 SGHRS, CDR2 YFSETQ. Trimming removed 4 bases from V and 2 bases from J, with 22 bases in between. The CDR3 has 17 residues. CDR3 bases: TGCGCCAGCAGCCCGGACCTTAGAGTAGCTGTACCCTACGAGCAGTACTTC. Residues: CASSPDLRVAVPYEQYF.

The chain couples TRBV4-1 to TRBJ1-1, with TRBD1 identical over 8 bases. The V segment lost 1 base and the J segment 1 base; nucleotides outside the gene matches: 2. Per the germline V gene, CDR1 is MGHRA and CDR2 is YSYEKL. This CDR3 is built from 15 residues. The DNA of the CDR3 is TGCGCCAGCAGCCAAGGTGACAGGGGGAACACTGAAGCTTTCTTT. Translated: CASSQGDRGNTEAFF.

The chain couples TRBV7-8 to TRBJ1-5; D is perhaps TRBD1 (5 bases). V lost 0 bases to trimming and J lost 3 bases, with 15 bases between them. Germline values: CDR1 SGHVS, CDR2 FQNEAQ. The CDR3 spans 17 residues. The CDR3 DNA reads as TGTGCCAGCAGCTTAGCTTGGGGGGAAAGGGTCAATCAGCCCCAGCATTTT. The encoded protein is CASSLAWGERVNQPQHF.

The chain carries TRBV5-1 and TRBJ2-4; D is possibly TRBD2 (5 bases). There are 15 residues in the CDR3. CDR1 SGHRS and CDR2 YFSETQ come from the germline V gene. V was pared by 3 bases and J by 0 bases, with 10 bases between. CDR3 nucleotides: TGCGCCAGCAGCTCAAGAGCGGTAGCCAAAAACATTCAGTACTTC. Protein sequence: CASSSRAVAKNIQYF.

In nucleotides, the CDR3 is TGTGCCAGCAGCTCAGCAGGGACTAATCAGCCCCAGCATTTT. It translates to CASSSAGTNQPQHF. The chain recombines TRBV5-6 with TRBJ1-5; a possible D gene is TRBD1 (5 bases). Germline V gives CDR1 SGHDT, CDR2 YYEEEE. There are 14 residues in the CDR3. The V and J ends lost 3 bases and 4 bases respectively, with 11 bases between them.

V usage is TRBV29-1 and J usage is TRBJ2-1; D is uncertain. Trimming removed 2 bases from V and 4 bases from J, with 3 bases in between. The germline CDR1 and CDR2 sequences are SQVTM and ANQGSEA. This CDR3 comprises 11 residues. The CDR3 loop is CSVELYNEQFF. CDR3 in DNA: TGCAGCGTTGAACTATACAATGAGCAGTTCTTC.

The chain couples TRBV10-3 to TRBJ2-1; TRBD2 might be the D (6 bases). The germline gives CDR1 ENHRY, CDR2 SYGVKD. Trimming removed 10 bases from V and 6 bases from J, with 22 bases in between. The CDR3 spans 15 residues. The CDR3 protein is CATMGGSVAPNEQFF. CDR3 DNA sequence: TGTGCCACCATGGGGGGTTCGGTCGCCCCCAATGAGCAGTTCTTC.

V is TRBV15 and J is TRBJ2-2, with D unresolved. Trimming took 0 bases from V and 7 from J, leaving 3 bases between them. The CDR3 sequence is 12 residues long. The germline gives CDR1 LNHNV, CDR2 YYDKDF (reference sequence). The CDR3 is CATSRESGELFF. The CDR3 region has the DNA TGTGCCACCAGCAGAGAGAGCGGGGAGCTGTTTTTT.

V gene TRBV7-3 combines with J gene TRBJ2-3; the match to TRBD2 covers 9 bases. V gave up 4 bases and J gave up 2 bases; unmatched junction bases: 16. Germline CDR1 SGHTA, CDR2 FQGTGA. The length of the CDR3 is 19 residues. The CDR3 sequence: CASSSLYPHSGSNTDTQYF. In DNA form, the CDR3 reads TGTGCCAGCAGCTCCCTTTATCCCCATAGCGGGAGTAACACAGATACGCAGTATTTT.